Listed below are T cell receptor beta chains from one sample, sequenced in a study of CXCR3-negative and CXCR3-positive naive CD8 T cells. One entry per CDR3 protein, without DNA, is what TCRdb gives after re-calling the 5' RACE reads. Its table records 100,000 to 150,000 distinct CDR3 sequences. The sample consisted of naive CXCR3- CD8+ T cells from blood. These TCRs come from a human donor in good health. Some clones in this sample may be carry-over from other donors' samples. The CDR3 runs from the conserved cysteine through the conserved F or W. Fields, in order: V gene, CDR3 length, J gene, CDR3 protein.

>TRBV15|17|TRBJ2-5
CATSRDVNLYRGETQYF
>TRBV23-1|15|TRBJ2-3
CASSPPGRFADTQYF
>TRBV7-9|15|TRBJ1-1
CASSLEGTGHTEAFF
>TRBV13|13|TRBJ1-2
CASSARLAYGYTF
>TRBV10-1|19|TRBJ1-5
CASRLPKAATGGINQPQHF
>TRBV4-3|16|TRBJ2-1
CASSQDGLGGLNEQFF
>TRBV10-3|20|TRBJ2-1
CAISGLWIAGGPGVHNEQFF
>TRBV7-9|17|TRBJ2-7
CASSGRTGGFSSYEQYF
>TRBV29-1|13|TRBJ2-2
CSVCQGSTGELFF
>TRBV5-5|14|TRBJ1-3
CASGGRTEGNTIYF
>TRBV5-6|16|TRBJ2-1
CASSLEGLGVGNEQFF
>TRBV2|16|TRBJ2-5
CASSERAGRIQETQYF
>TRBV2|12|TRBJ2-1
CASSVHYNEQFF
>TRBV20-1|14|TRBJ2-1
CSASGLAGINEQFF
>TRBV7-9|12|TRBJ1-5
CASSLWAQPQHF
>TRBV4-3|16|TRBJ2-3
CASSQDPGRGPDTQYF
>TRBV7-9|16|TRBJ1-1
CASSLGPGGGNTEAFF
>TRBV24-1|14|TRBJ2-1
CATSDGQGDYEQFF
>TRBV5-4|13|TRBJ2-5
CASSLYEQETQYF
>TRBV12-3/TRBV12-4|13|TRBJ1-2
CASSLANDYGYTF
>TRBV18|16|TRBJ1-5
CASSRGQTDGNQPQHF
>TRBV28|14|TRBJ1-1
CASILAAPGTEAFF
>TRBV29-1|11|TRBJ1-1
CSVGPETEAFF
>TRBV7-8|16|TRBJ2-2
CASSLYGTANTGELFF
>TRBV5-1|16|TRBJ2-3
CASSLMGLEFSDTQYF
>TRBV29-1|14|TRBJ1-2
CSVEDWTKVYGYTF
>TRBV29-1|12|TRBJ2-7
CSVVTGSGEQYF
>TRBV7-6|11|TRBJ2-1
CASSLGAEQFF
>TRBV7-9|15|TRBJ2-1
CASSQSTSGGNEQFF
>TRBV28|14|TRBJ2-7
CASSFEVGGYEQYF
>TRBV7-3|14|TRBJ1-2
CASSQTGGNYGYTF
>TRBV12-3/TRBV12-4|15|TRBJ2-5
CASSLVWEGGKTQYF
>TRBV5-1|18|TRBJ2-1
CASSLKPFLAGVNNEQFF
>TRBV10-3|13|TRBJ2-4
CAISDEPKNIQYF
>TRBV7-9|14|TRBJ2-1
CASSYPGLENEQFF
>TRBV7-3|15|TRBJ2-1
CASSNSGGSYNEQFF
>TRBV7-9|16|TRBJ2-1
CASSLDGTGPYNEQFF
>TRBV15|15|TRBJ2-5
CATSLLGLQPETQYF
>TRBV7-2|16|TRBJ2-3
CASSLTLAASTDTQYF
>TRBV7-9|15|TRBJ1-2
CASSLSGTEHYGYTF
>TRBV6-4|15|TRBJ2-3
CASSDDVGGTDTQYF
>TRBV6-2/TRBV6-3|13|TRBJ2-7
CASSSVGADEQYF
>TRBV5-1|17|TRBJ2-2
CASSLVPGTENTGELFF
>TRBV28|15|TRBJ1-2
CASSLGTIFAYGYTF
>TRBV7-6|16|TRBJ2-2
CARSQRTGPGSGELFF
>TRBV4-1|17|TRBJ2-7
CASSQQGGGSPLYEQNF
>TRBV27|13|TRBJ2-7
CASSTSGAYEQYF
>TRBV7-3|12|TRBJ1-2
CASSTGHYGYTF
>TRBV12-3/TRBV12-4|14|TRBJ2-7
CASSIRGTGGEQYF
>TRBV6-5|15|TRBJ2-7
CASSYSGGQSYEQYF
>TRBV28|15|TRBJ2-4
CASSYRGLAKNIQYF
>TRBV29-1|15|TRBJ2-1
CSVDESGYSYNEQFF
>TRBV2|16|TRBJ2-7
CASSHKGQLSFYEQYF
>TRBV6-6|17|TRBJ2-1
CASSYGLAVYSYNEQFF